A single sample gave rise to the 32 T cell receptor beta chains below, sequenced in a study of brain T cells in children with intractable seizures. The table came from immunoSEQ multiplex PCR; TCRdb's copy has only in-frame clones and leaves some out. The sample lists 110,000 or so clones; 94% were seen once. The sample was peripheral blood, taken at surgery. All receptors come from a boy younger than two with hemimegalencephaly and intractable seizures.

The CDR3 nucleotides are TGTGCCAGCAGTTTGGGCCAGCCCCAGCATTTT. Amino acid sequence: CASSLGQPQHF. The J gene is TRBJ1-5, the V gene TRBV12-3 or TRBV12-4; D uncertain. The CDR3 totals 11 residues. Trimming shortened V by 3 bases and J by 7 bases, and 4 bases separated the two germline ends.

This chain uses TRBV2 with TRBJ1-3; the D gene is possibly TRBD1 (6 bases). The CDR3 is 15 residues long. Between the trimmed V and J ends, which lost 3 bases and 4 bases, there was a span of 13 bases. Germline V CDR1 and CDR2: SNHLY, FYNNEI. The CDR3 loop reads CASSDWGQRGNTIYF. The CDR3 DNA reads as TGTGCCAGCAGTGATTGGGGACAACGGGGAAACACCATATATTTT.

The chain joins TRBV4-1 to TRBJ2-5, with 11 positions matching TRBD1. The CDR3 consists of 15 residues. V was clipped by 8 bases and J by 4 bases; unmatched bases: 9. The V gene's germline CDR1 is MGHRA and CDR2 YSYEKL. For the CDR3, the DNA is TGCGCCAGCTGCCGCCGGGACAGGGGGGGAGAGACCCAGTACTTC. The encoded protein is CASCRRDRGGETQYF.

The chain recombines TRBV3-1 (or the pseudogene TRBV3-2) with TRBJ2-7; TRBD2 agrees at 9 bases. The V gene end was trimmed by 5 bases and the J gene end by 0 bases; junction bases not matched to a gene: 2. CDR1 and CDR2 (germline): LGHDT, YNNKEL (reference sequence). The CDR3 spans 14 residues. The CDR3 reads CASSKTSGSYEQYF. The CDR3 DNA follows: TGTGCCAGCAGCAAGACTAGCGGCTCCTACGAGCAGTACTTC.

The chain combines TRBV5-4 with TRBJ2-3, with 13 bases identical to TRBD2. Germline V lookup: CDR1 SGHNT, CDR2 YYREEE (reference sequence). This CDR3 region has 17 residues. After removal of 3 bases from V and 1 base from J, the junction contained 5 bases not matched to a gene. DNA of the CDR3: TGTGCCAGCAGCTGGGGACTAGCGGGATCAGGCACAGATACGCAGTATTTT. It specifies CASSWGLAGSGTDTQYF.

The chain employs TRBV27 and TRBJ2-1; D is unresolved. This CDR3 region has 16 residues. CDR1 and CDR2 from the germline V gene are MNHEY and SMNVEV (reference sequence). Trimming shortened V by 2 bases and J by 1 base, and 12 bases separated the two germline ends. The CDR3 region has the DNA TGTGCCAGCAGTTTACTTTTGCCGGAATCCTACAATGAGCAGTTCTTC. As protein: CASSLLLPESYNEQFF.

The V call is TRBV3-1 (or the pseudogene TRBV3-2), the J call TRBJ2-1; 14 bases fit TRBD2. There are 15 residues in the CDR3. Germline assignment: CDR1 LGHDT and CDR2 YNNKEL (reference sequence). Trimming removed 5 bases from V and 7 bases from J; junction bases left unmatched: 4. For the CDR3, the DNA is TGTGCCAGCAGCTTCGGGACTAGCGGGAGAAATGAGCAGTTCTTC. Protein sequence: CASSFGTSGRNEQFF.

The chain couples TRBV30 to TRBJ1-1; 11 nucleotides line up with TRBD1. J gave up 7 bases and V 5 bases, and 12 bases lay outside the gene matches. This CDR3 is built from 15 residues. Germline values: CDR1 GTSNPN, CDR2 SVGIG (reference sequence). The CDR3 is CAWGNRDRGGDEAFF. CDR3 bases: TGTGCCTGGGGTAACCGGGACAGGGGGGGGGATGAAGCTTTCTTT. Drawing the rest from reference TRBV30 and TRBJ1-1, the complete variable domain is SQTIHQWPATLVQPVGSPLSLECTVEGTSNPNLYWYRQAAGRGLQLLFYSVGIGQISSEVPQNLSASRPQDRQFILSSKKLLLSDSGFYLCAWGNRDRGGDEAFFGQGTRLTVV.

V gene TRBV5-1 combines with J gene TRBJ2-1; TRBD2 matches at 8 bases. CDR1 SGHRS and CDR2 YFSETQ come from the germline V gene. Unmatched junction bases numbered 14, after V lost 0 bases and J lost 9 bases. The CDR3 sequence is 17 residues long. The CDR3, as DNA: TGCGCCAGCAGCTTGGACGCTAGCGGGCCCCGGGTTGGTGAGCAGTTCTTC. It is translated as CASSLDASGPRVGEQFF.

This chain links TRBV2 with TRBJ2-3, with a tentative D call TRBD1 (5 bases). Germline-derived CDR1 and CDR2 are SNHLY and FYNNEI. Trimming left V 1 base short and J 4 bases short, with 15 bases between. The CDR3 extends over 16 amino acids. CDR3 residues: CASSEGNRPAPDTQYF. CDR3 nucleotides: TGTGCCAGCAGTGAAGGTAACAGGCCTGCACCAGATACGCAGTATTTT.

The chain carries TRBV24-1 and TRBJ2-1, with D perhaps matching TRBD1 (5 bases). This CDR3 comprises 15 residues. The ends were cut back, 0 bases at V and 4 bases at J, with 9 bases in the middle. In germline, CDR1 is KGHDR, CDR2 SFDVKD. This CDR3 reads CATSDLQRGYNEQFF. Written as DNA, the CDR3 is TGTGCCACCAGTGATTTGCAAAGGGGTTACAATGAGCAGTTCTTC.

V gene TRBV30 combines with J gene TRBJ1-2; TRBD1 matches at 8 bases. The CDR3 contains 16 residues. With 7 bases clipped from V and 4 bases from J, the junction kept 17 bases outside the gene matches. The germline CDR1 and CDR2 sequences are GTSNPN and SVGIG (reference sequence). CDR3 DNA sequence: TGTGCCTCCCGACCGGGACAGGCTAGGTTTAGCTATGGCTACACCTTC. Protein sequence: CASRPGQARFSYGYTF.

This sequence joins TRBV29-1 and TRBJ1-1, with D maybe TRBD1 (6 bases). Germline V CDR1 and CDR2: SQVTM, ANQGSEA. This CDR3 is 13 amino acids long. Deletions cut 5 bases from V and 0 bases from J, with 10 bases between. This chain's CDR3 is CSVQTGMNTEAFF. CDR3 DNA sequence: TGCAGCGTTCAGACAGGCATGAACACTGAAGCTTTCTTT.

The chain employs TRBV6-2 or TRBV6-3 and TRBJ2-7; D may be TRBD2 (5 bases). Trimming cost V 2 bases and J 2 bases, with 16 bases left between them. The length of the CDR3 is 16 residues. Germline CDR1 MNHEY, CDR2 SVGEGT. The CDR3 DNA is TGTGCCAGCAGTTACGGGATCGTCGGGGTGGCCTACGAGCAGTACTTC. Amino acids: CASSYGIVGVAYEQYF.

The chain combines TRBV7-6 with TRBJ1-6, with a tentative D call TRBD1 (5 bases). The V end was cut by 3 bases, the J end by 9 bases, with 15 bases between. The CDR3 consists of 15 residues. Germline V CDR1 and CDR2: SGHVS, FNYEAQ. In DNA, the CDR3 is TGTGCCAGCAGCTTGACCCCGGGGGAGAGTTCACCCCTCCACTTT. Protein sequence: CASSLTPGESSPLHF.

J is TRBJ2-1 and V is TRBV3-1 (or the pseudogene TRBV3-2), with 7 nucleotides matching TRBD1. V lost 4 bases, J lost 9 bases, and 9 bases stayed unmatched. Per the germline V gene, CDR1 is LGHDT and CDR2 is YNNKEL (reference sequence). The CDR3 covers 14 residues. The CDR3 DNA is TGTGCCAGCAGCCCAGACAGGGCAGGCGGTGAGCAGTTCTTC. Protein sequence: CASSPDRAGGEQFF.

This chain uses TRBV3-1 (or the pseudogene TRBV3-2) with TRBJ2-6; the D is unclear. CDR3 size: 13 residues. The V end was cut by 1 base, the J end by 7 bases, with 5 bases between. Germline loops: CDR1 LGHDT, CDR2 YNNKEL (reference sequence). Written as DNA, the CDR3 is TGTGCCAGCAGCCAAGTCCCCGCCAACGTCCTGACTTTC. This codes for CASSQVPANVLTF.

This rearrangement joins TRBV4-3 to TRBJ2-3; D is perhaps TRBD1 or TRBD2 (5 bases each). The V and J ends lost 1 base and 1 base respectively, with 15 bases between them. Germline V gene lookup returns CDR1 LGHNA and CDR2 YSLEER. The CDR3 runs 17 residues. The CDR3 nucleotides are TGCGCCAGCAGCCAAGGAGGACACCCGAGGGGCACAGATACGCAGTATTTT. Amino acid sequence: CASSQGGHPRGTDTQYF.

This clone was counted a single time. The chain couples TRBV6-6 to TRBJ1-3; weak D call: TRBD1 (5 bases). The CDR3 length is 14 residues. The V and J ends lost 6 bases and 0 bases respectively, with 9 bases between them. Germline CDR1 is MNHNY and CDR2 is SVGAGI (reference sequence). The CDR3 bases are TGTGCCAGCAGATATCAGGGCTCTGGAAACACCATATATTTT. It yields the protein CASRYQGSGNTIYF.

This chain connects TRBV24-1 to TRBJ1-2, with TRBD1 identical over 8 bases. Trimming removed 6 bases from V and 5 bases from J; junction bases left unmatched: 1. Germline V gives CDR1 KGHDR, CDR2 SFDVKD. This CDR3 is 12 amino acids long. The CDR3 sequence is CATSNRGYGYTF. Here the CDR3 DNA reads TGTGCCACCAGTAACAGGGGGTATGGCTACACCTTC.

The V gene is TRBV5-4, the J gene TRBJ1-3; no reliable D call. Germline lookup yields CDR1 SGHNT and CDR2 YYREEE (reference sequence). Trimming took off 5 bases at V and 2 bases at J, with 17 bases between the two ends. CDR3 length: 16 amino acids. The CDR3 region has the DNA TGTGCCAGCAGTTTCATTGGATCACCGGCTGGAAACACCATATATTTT. This gives the protein CASSFIGSPAGNTIYF. Combining the CDR3 with reference TRBV5-4 and TRBJ1-3 gives the whole variable domain ETGVTQSPTHLIKTRGQQVTLRCSSQSGHNTVSWYQQALGQGPQFIFQYYREEENGRGNFPPRFSGLQFPNYSSELNVNALELDDSALYLCASSFIGSPAGNTIYFGEGSWLTVV.

This chain connects TRBV9 to TRBJ2-3; weak D call: TRBD1 (6 bases). The CDR3 is 15 amino acids. The V end was cut by 0 bases, the J end by 0 bases, with 8 bases between. Germline CDR1 is SGDLS and CDR2 is YYNGEE. The CDR3 loop is CASSVGGGSTDTQYF. DNA for the CDR3: TGTGCCAGCAGCGTAGGTGGGGGCAGCACAGATACGCAGTATTTT.

CDR3: CASSQDPGLSLGLVSYEQYF. The CDR3 nucleotides read TGCGCCAGCAGCCAAGACCCGGGGTTGTCGCTGGGACTAGTGTCCTACGAGCAGTACTTC. V and J are TRBV4-1 and TRBJ2-7; TRBD2 matches at 8 bases. Looked up from germline, CDR1 is MGHRA and CDR2 is YSYEKL. J lost 1 base, V lost 0 bases, and 17 bases had no gene match. The CDR3 totals 20 residues.

The chain joins TRBV11-2 to TRBJ2-7; possibly TRBD2 for D (6 bases). V lost 5 bases to trimming and J lost 3 bases, with 23 bases between them. The CDR3 covers 17 residues. The germline CDR1 and CDR2 sequences are SGHAT and FQNNGV. The CDR3 loop is CASSTPPEGRRVYEQYF. The CDR3 nucleotides read TGTGCCAGCAGCACCCCCCCGGAGGGCCGAAGGGTCTACGAGCAGTACTTC.

The CDR3 DNA reads TGTGCCATCAGCGGGAGGGCCAATGAGCAGTTCTTC. Translating gives CAISGRANEQFF. The genes are TRBV10-3 and TRBJ2-1, with 8 bases fitting TRBD2. V was clipped by 6 bases and J by 6 bases; unmatched bases: 1. Germline-derived CDR1 and CDR2 are ENHRY and SYGVKD. The CDR3 extends over 12 amino acids.

The gene calls are TRBV2 and TRBJ2-7; TRBD1 might be the D (5 bases). Germline V gene lookup returns CDR1 SNHLY and CDR2 FYNNEI. This CDR3 has 11 residues. Trimming took 7 bases from V and 7 from J, leaving 11 bases between them. The CDR3 here is CASMEQGEQYF. The CDR3 DNA reads as TGTGCCAGCATGGAGCAGGGAGAGCAGTACTTC.

The chain has TRBV11-2 and TRBJ1-2; 7 nucleotides align to TRBD1. Germline loops: CDR1 SGHAT, CDR2 FQNNGV. The CDR3 is 16 amino acids. V lost 1 base, J lost 8 bases, and 13 bases stayed unmatched. In nucleotides, the CDR3 is TGTGCCAGCAGCTTAGGCGGTCGACAGGGACGAAACGGCTACACCTTC. It codes for CASSLGGRQGRNGYTF.

This clone was recorded a few times. The chain joins TRBV5-5 to TRBJ2-5; no reliable D call. The CDR3 consists of 14 residues. Germline-derived CDR1 and CDR2 are SGHKS and YYEKEE (reference sequence). V dropped 2 bases and J dropped 4 bases, with 12 bases sitting between them. The CDR3 DNA reads TGTGCCAGCAGCTTATCTTGGGGATCAGAGACCCAGTACTTC. Translated, it gives CASSLSWGSETQYF.

The rearrangement links TRBV28 to TRBJ2-1, with D uncertain. The CDR3 spans 15 residues. V dropped 2 bases and J dropped 8 bases, with 16 bases sitting between them. CDR1 and CDR2 (germline): MDHEN, SYDVKM. CDR3 residues: CASSLRLPSRDEQFF. CDR3 sequence (DNA): TGTGCCAGCAGTTTAAGACTCCCGAGTAGGGATGAGCAGTTCTTC.

The rearrangement links TRBV10-3 to TRBJ1-5; D possibly corresponds to TRBD1 (5 bases). In germline, CDR1 is ENHRY, CDR2 SYGVKD. The CDR3 loop spans 13 amino acids. V was trimmed by 11 bases and J by 4 bases, leaving 15 bases between them. For the CDR3, the DNA is TGTGCCTCGGAGGGGCTAGGGAATCAGCCCCAGCATTTT. This codes for CASEGLGNQPQHF.

The V and J genes are TRBV28 and TRBJ1-3, with 8 nucleotides matching TRBD1. The CDR3 totals 12 residues. Trimming cost V 8 bases and J 7 bases; bases outside gene matches: 4. CDR1 and CDR2 from the germline V gene are MDHEN and SYDVKM. The CDR3 loop reads CASRQGMNTIYF. CDR3 nucleotides: TGTGCCAGCCGACAGGGGATGAACACCATATATTTT.

The chain carries TRBV15 and TRBJ2-2, with D perhaps TRBD2 (6 bases). The CDR3 has 16 amino acids. Germline V gene data show CDR1 as LNHNV and CDR2 as YYDKDF (reference sequence). Trimming removed 1 base at V and 2 bases at J, with 11 bases between. Here the CDR3 reads CATSRAGGGNTGELFF. The CDR3 DNA reads TGTGCCACCAGCAGAGCCGGGGGAGGTAACACCGGGGAGCTGTTTTTT.